The 30 T cell receptor beta chains in this list originate from one sample, sequenced in a study of low-dose radiotherapy and immunotherapy resistance in tumors. The time point here: after trial treatment. The treatment here: LDRT plus nivolumab, ipilimumab, low-dose cyclophosphamide and aspirin (RACIN trial). Both a constant-region primer and a V-primer adapter served to amplify TCRs across about 20 PCR cycles. One entry per CDR3 protein results from TCRdb running MiXCR on the reads. The table lists some 52,000 distinct CDR3 sequences, 33% of them singletons, with 8.2% in the top ten. The sequenced sample was PBMCs, obtained after low-dose radiotherapy plus immunotherapy. The receptors were sampled from a male donor with rectosigmoid adenocarcinoma.

The V call is TRBV27, the J call TRBJ2-1; no clear D gene. CDR1 is MNHEY and CDR2 is SMNVEV in the germline V gene (reference sequence). V was cut by 5 bases and J by 5 bases, with 7 bases left in between. The CDR3 totals 12 residues. CDR3 protein: CASSTPHNEQFF. The CDR3 nucleotides are TGTGCCAGCAGTACCCCTCACAATGAGCAGTTCTTC.

The table lists this clonotype with many counts. This chain uses TRBV20-1 with TRBJ2-1, with D maybe TRBD2 (5 bases). The V end was cut by 5 bases, the J end by 9 bases, with 11 bases between. This CDR3 has 11 residues. CDR1 is DFQATT and CDR2 is SNEGSKA in the germline V gene (reference sequence). This chain's CDR3 is CSAWLAGEQFF. Here the CDR3 DNA reads TGCAGTGCTTGGCTAGCTGGTGAGCAGTTCTTC.

This clonotype was counted many times. This sequence joins TRBV7-9 and TRBJ2-3, with 10 bases identical to TRBD1. This CDR3 comprises 18 residues. From germline, CDR1 is SEHNR and CDR2 FQNEAQ (reference sequence). The trim removed 7 bases at V and 2 bases at J, leaving 15 bases unmatched. The DNA of the CDR3 is TGTGCCAGCACCTCATTGGATATGGGACAGGGGAACACAGATACGCAGTATTTT. Translated, it gives CASTSLDMGQGNTDTQYF.

With regard to this clonotype: A far larger clone is a single base away, which makes a read error likely. The chain employs TRBV9 and TRBJ1-4; D is ambiguous. This CDR3 region has 13 residues. Germline V lookup: CDR1 SGDLS, CDR2 YYNGEE. The ends were cut back, 4 bases at V and 8 bases at J, with 12 bases in the middle. The CDR3 coding sequence is TGTGCCAGCAGCAAACAACCCACGGAAAAACTGTTTTTT. Encoded protein: CASSKQPTEKLFF. The variable domain in full, with the rest retrieved from reference TRBV9 and TRBJ1-4, is DSGVTQTPKHLITATGQRVTLRCSPRSGDLSVYWYQQSLDQGLQFLIQYYNGEERAKGNILERFSAQQFPDLHSELNLSSLELGDSALYFCASSKQPTEKLFFGSGTQLSVL.

In its sample, this clonotype was seen many times. V gene TRBV5-4 combines with J gene TRBJ2-5, with 9 bases fitting TRBD2. The CDR3 loop spans 15 amino acids. CDR1 SGHNT and CDR2 YYREEE come from the germline V gene (reference sequence). Losses at the gene ends were 5 bases for V and 2 bases for J; bases not matched to a gene: 7. The DNA for the CDR3 is TGTGCCAGCAGGGGTGATCTAGCGGGGCAAGAGACCCAGTACTTC. Amino acids: CASRGDLAGQETQYF.

This clonotype came up many times. The chain is built from TRBV4-2 and TRBJ2-7; possible D gene TRBD2, 5 bases. This CDR3 has 12 amino acids. V lost 4 bases to trimming and J lost 5 bases, with 9 bases between them. Germline assignment: CDR1 LGHNA and CDR2 YNFKEQ. The CDR3 coding sequence is TGTGCCAGCAGCCGAGAGGGCGACGAGCAGTACTTC. It is translated as CASSREGDEQYF.

This clonotype was seen repeatedly, ten times or more. The chain uses TRBV6-2 or TRBV6-3 and TRBJ2-1; the match to TRBD2 covers 9 bases. Germline V gene lookup returns CDR1 MNHEY and CDR2 SVGEGT. The CDR3 is made up of 16 amino acids. J was trimmed by 4 bases and V by 5 bases; bases with no gene match: 9. As DNA, the CDR3 is TGTGCCAGCAGTGGATTTAGCGGGGGACCTTACAATGAGCAGTTCTTC. Protein product: CASSGFSGGPYNEQFF.

Relative to its sample, this clonotype is medium-sized (0.01 to 0.1%). This chain joins TRBV28 and TRBJ1-2; 7 bases match TRBD1. The CDR3 sequence is 15 residues long. Germline CDR1 is MDHEN and CDR2 is SYDVKM. The trim removed 3 bases at V and 7 bases at J, leaving 11 bases unmatched. The CDR3 sequence is CASSFGDDRVVGYTF. The CDR3 DNA sequence: TGTGCCAGCAGTTTTGGCGATGACAGGGTTGTTGGCTACACCTTC.

Regarding this clonotype: A far larger clone is just one base off, so this is likely a read error. The CDR3 reads CASRLAAATLDEQFF. The CDR3 bases are TGTGCCAGCAGACTTGCGGCAGCGACCTTGGATGAGCAGTTCTTC. The chain couples TRBV5-5 to TRBJ2-1; D remains ambiguous. The V gene lost 5 bases and the J gene lost 8 bases, with 20 bases spanning the gap. The CDR3 totals 15 residues. Germline lookup yields CDR1 SGHKS and CDR2 YYEKEE (reference sequence).

This clonotype was recorded once. J is TRBJ2-1 and V is TRBV13; no clear D gene. V was clipped by 3 bases and J by 4 bases, with 7 bases between them. Per the germline V gene, CDR1 is PRHDT and CDR2 is FYEKMQ (reference sequence). The CDR3 has 13 residues. In nucleotides, the CDR3 is TGTGCCAGCAGCTTGGCACCTTACAATGAGCAGTTCTTC. Its translation: CASSLAPYNEQFF.

This clonotype was recorded at least ten times. The chain has TRBV28 and TRBJ2-7; 7 bases are a match to TRBD1. The CDR3 runs 13 residues. Trimming at V came to 7 bases and at J to 3 bases, leaving 6 bases not matched to a gene. Germline CDR1 and CDR2: MDHEN and SYDVKM. The CDR3 coding sequence is TGTGCCAGCACCCCCACAGGGGTCTACGAGCAGTACTTC. Translating it yields CASTPTGVYEQYF. The variable domain in full, completed from reference TRBV28 and TRBJ2-7, reads DVKVTQSSRYLVKRTGEKVFLECVQDMDHENMFWYRQDPGLGLRLIYFSYDVKMKEKGDIPEGYSVSREKKERFSLILESASTNQTSMYLCASTPTGVYEQYFGPGTRLTVT.

The chain employs TRBV26 and TRBJ2-1; the DNA was not compared with TRBD2, the D call given in the table. TRBV26 is listed as a pseudogene. The CDR3 covers 15 residues. The CDR3 reads CASSPLEGRYNEQFF. In nucleotides, the CDR3 is TGTGCCAGCAGTCCCTTGGAGGGAAGGTACAATGAGCAGTTCTTC.

The chain uses TRBV27 and TRBJ2-3, with D uncertain. Deletions cut 4 bases from V and 1 base from J, with 12 bases between. Germline V gives CDR1 MNHEY, CDR2 SMNVEV (reference sequence). There are 15 residues in the CDR3. CDR3: CASSSMRMGTDTQYF. The CDR3 nucleotides are TGTGCCAGCAGTTCGATGAGAATGGGCACAGATACGCAGTATTTT.

The V gene is TRBV11-2, the J gene TRBJ2-7; D tentatively reads TRBD1 or TRBD2 (5 bases each). Germline CDR1 and CDR2: SGHAT and FQNNGV. The V and J ends lost 3 bases and 6 bases respectively, with 12 bases between them. This CDR3 is 13 amino acids long. The DNA of the CDR3 is TGTGCCAGCAGCTTCCGGGACCTGGGCGAGCAGTACTTC. The encoded protein is CASSFRDLGEQYF.

The chain carries TRBV7-2 and TRBJ2-5, with 8 bases aligning to TRBD2. CDR1 and CDR2 (germline): SGHTA, FQGNSA. This CDR3 has 15 amino acids. Trimming removed 1 base from V and 5 bases from J; junction bases left unmatched: 6. CDR3 amino acids: CASSLGGGRLETQYF. The CDR3 DNA is TGTGCCAGCAGCTTAGGCGGGGGGCGCTTGGAGACCCAGTACTTC.

Concerning this clonotype: It differs at one base from a far larger clone, so likely a read error. The J gene is TRBJ2-5, the V gene TRBV6-8; the match to TRBD1 covers 8 bases. This CDR3 contains 15 residues. The germline CDR1 and CDR2 sequences are MNHGY and SAAAGT. CDR3 region: CANSFDQGAGETQYF. The DNA for the CDR3 is TGTGCCAACAGTTTCGACCAGGGGGCGGGAGAGACCCAGTACTTC.

This clonotype was counted at least ten times. The chain combines TRBV27 with TRBJ2-7; D is possibly TRBD2 (5 bases). The CDR3 sequence is 14 residues long. V lost 4 bases and J 1 base, leaving 11 bases between the germline ends. Germline CDR1 reads MNHEY; CDR2 reads SMNVEV (reference sequence). Written as DNA, the CDR3 is TGTGCCAGCAGTTCTTTTGAGGGATCCTACGAGCAGTACTTC. This encodes CASSSFEGSYEQYF.

Here the CDR3 DNA reads TGTGCCAGCAGTGAGCTCGGGGATTGGGAGACCCAGTACTTC. Protein: CASSELGDWETQYF. The chain joins TRBV6-1 to TRBJ2-5; weak D call: TRBD2 (5 bases). V lost 3 bases, J lost 5 bases, and 13 bases lay in between. This CDR3 is 14 amino acids long. Germline values: CDR1 MNHNS, CDR2 SASEGT.

There are many counts of this clonotype. V and J are TRBV28 and TRBJ2-2; possible D gene TRBD2, 5 bases. Germline V gene lookup returns CDR1 MDHEN and CDR2 SYDVKM. This CDR3 region has 13 residues. Trimming cost V 7 bases and J 2 bases, with 8 bases left between them. This chain's CDR3 is CASTGINTGELFF. CDR3 coding DNA: TGTGCCAGCACCGGGATTAACACCGGGGAGCTGTTTTTT. The full variable domain, completed using reference TRBV28 and TRBJ2-2, is DVKVTQSSRYLVKRTGEKVFLECVQDMDHENMFWYRQDPGLGLRLIYFSYDVKMKEKGDIPEGYSVSREKKERFSLILESASTNQTSMYLCASTGINTGELFFGEGSRLTVL.

This clonotype came up many times. This sequence joins TRBV6-2 or TRBV6-3 and TRBJ1-1, with 10 positions matching TRBD1. V shed 5 bases and J 6 bases; nucleotides not matched to a gene: 9. The germline V gene encodes CDR1 MNHEY and CDR2 SVGEGT. The CDR3 has 15 amino acids. As DNA, the CDR3 is TGTGCCAGCAGTGACGGACAGGGGGGAACCGCTGAAGCTTTCTTT. This gives the protein CASSDGQGGTAEAFF.

The chain combines TRBV11-2 with TRBJ2-3; perhaps D is TRBD1 or TRBD2 (5 bases each). Germline values: CDR1 SGHAT, CDR2 FQNNGV. The CDR3 extends over 15 amino acids. V gave up 4 bases and J gave up 2 bases, with 13 bases separating them. CDR3 loop: CASSYRDGTTDTQYF. CDR3 nucleotides: TGTGCCAGCAGCTACCGGGACGGCACCACAGATACGCAGTATTTT.

This clonotype was seen at least ten times. The chain is built from TRBV6-6 and TRBJ1-1; D unresolved. Deletions cut 6 bases from V and 11 bases from J, with 13 bases between. CDR3 size: 11 residues. Looked up from germline, CDR1 is MNHNY and CDR2 is SVGAGI (reference sequence). CDR3 amino acids: CASSPGPWAFF. CDR3 DNA: TGTGCCAGCAGCCCCGGCCCGTGGGCTTTCTTT.

This clonotype was counted many times. The chain recombines TRBV28 with TRBJ2-7, with D perhaps being TRBD1 or TRBD2 (6 bases each). Trimming stripped 2 bases from V and 12 bases from J, with 17 bases between. This CDR3 is built from 13 residues. Germline lookup yields CDR1 MDHEN and CDR2 SYDVKM. CDR3 protein: CASSLRLSGATYF. The CDR3 DNA follows: TGTGCCAGCAGTTTAAGGCTTTCGGGGGCAACGTACTTC.

In this sample, this clonotype turned up many times. The genes are TRBV5-1 and TRBJ2-7; D is possibly TRBD2 (7 bases). Trimming left V 6 bases short and J 6 bases short, with 22 bases between. This CDR3 spans 15 amino acids. Looked up from germline, CDR1 is SGHRS and CDR2 is YFSETQ. Here the CDR3 DNA reads TGCGCCAGCACCTCCTCTGCGGGGGCAGGAGGCGAGCAGTACTTC. This encodes CASTSSAGAGGEQYF.

This clonotype was found many times. The chain links TRBV5-1 to TRBJ2-3; 7 bases align to TRBD1. This CDR3 has 15 residues. J was trimmed by 5 bases and V by 0 bases; bases with no gene match: 6. Germline loops: CDR1 SGHRS, CDR2 YFSETQ. The CDR3 nucleotides are TGCGCCAGCAGCTTGGATGGGACAGCCCAAGATACGCAGTATTTT. This codes for CASSLDGTAQDTQYF.

By sample share, this clonotype is medium-sized. The chain is built from TRBV6-2 or TRBV6-3 and TRBJ2-2; 8 positions match TRBD1. The germline V gene has CDR1 MNHEY and CDR2 SVGEGT. CDR3 size: 14 residues. V was clipped by 10 bases and J by 4 bases; unmatched bases: 8. CDR3 nucleotide sequence: TGTGCCACTGCACAGGGGGTTATCACCGGGGAGCTGTTTTTT. It codes for CATAQGVITGELFF.

This clonotype was counted at least ten times. V gene TRBV28 combines with J gene TRBJ1-2; no clear D gene. Trimming removed 8 bases at V and 2 bases at J, with 6 bases between. The CDR3 length is 11 residues. Per the germline V gene, CDR1 is MDHEN and CDR2 is SYDVKM. As DNA, the CDR3 is TGTGCCAGCGGATTGAACTATGGCTACACCTTC. Its protein is CASGLNYGYTF.

This clonotype appeared many times. The V call is TRBV7-9, the J call TRBJ2-5, with a possible D match to TRBD1 (5 bases). The CDR3 runs to 14 residues. Germline CDR1 is SEHNR and CDR2 is FQNEAQ (reference sequence). The germline V and J ends were trimmed by 3 bases and 2 bases, with 10 bases remaining between them. DNA for the CDR3: TGTGCCAGCAGCTTCAGGGTAGGGCAAGAGACCCAGTACTTC. Translation gives CASSFRVGQETQYF.

The table lists this clonotype with many counts. The chain has TRBV7-2 and TRBJ2-1; 8 bases match TRBD2. The CDR3 is 17 residues long. Germline V gene sequence: CDR1 SGHTA, CDR2 FQGNSA. Trimming cost V 1 base and J 10 bases; bases outside gene matches: 15. In DNA, the CDR3 is TGTGCCAGCAGCTTAGTCCCCCCGGGACTAGGGTCGGTCGAGCAGTTCTTC. This encodes CASSLVPPGLGSVEQFF. Full variable domain (outside the CDR3, taken from reference TRBV7-2 and TRBJ2-1): GAGVSQSPSNKVTEKGKDVELRCDPISGHTALYWYRQSLGQGLEFLIYFQGNSAPDKSGLPSDRFSAERTGGSVSTLTIQRTQQEDSAVYLCASSLVPPGLGSVEQFFGPGTRLTVL.

This clonotype was picked up many times. V usage is TRBV6-2 or TRBV6-3 and J usage is TRBJ2-3; unclear D gene. The germline V gene has CDR1 MNHEY and CDR2 SVGEGT. The ends were cut back, 0 bases at V and 0 bases at J, with 10 bases in the middle. This CDR3 spans 16 amino acids. DNA of the CDR3: TGTGCCAGCAGTTACTCCGTCGGCCCTAGCACAGATACGCAGTATTTT. Protein sequence: CASSYSVGPSTDTQYF.